The T cell receptor (beta chain) described here comes from a study of blood T cell repertoires in COVID-19. Measured with immunoSEQ multiplex PCR; TCRdb has only the in-frame clones, and not every one. The repertoire consists of some 290,000 clones, with 85% to 90% occurring once and the leading ten covering around 0.98%. CDR3 length: 17 residues. Germline CDR1 is LNHNV and CDR2 is YYDKDF (reference sequence). V was pared by 1 base and J by 0 bases, with 4 bases of the junction left unmatched. Sample: peripheral blood. The receptor was derived from a woman in her forties with COVID-19, enrolled during active disease. The genes are TRBV15 and TRBJ2-2, with 8 bases lining up with TRBD1. CDR3 coding DNA: TGTGCCACCAGCAGAGGTCAGGGGGCCGCGAACACCGGGGAGCTGTTTTTT. Translated: CATSRGQGAANTGELFF.